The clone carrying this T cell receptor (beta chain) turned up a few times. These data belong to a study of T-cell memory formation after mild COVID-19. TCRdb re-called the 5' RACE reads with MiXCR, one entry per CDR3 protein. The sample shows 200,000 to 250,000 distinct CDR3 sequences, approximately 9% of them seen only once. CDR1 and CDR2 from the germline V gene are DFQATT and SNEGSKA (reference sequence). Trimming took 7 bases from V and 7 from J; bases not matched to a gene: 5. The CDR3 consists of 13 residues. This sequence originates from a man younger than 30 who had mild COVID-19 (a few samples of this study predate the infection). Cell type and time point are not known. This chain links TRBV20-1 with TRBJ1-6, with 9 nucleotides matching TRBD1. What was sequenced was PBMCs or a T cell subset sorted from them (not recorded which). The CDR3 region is CSVWDRENSPLHF. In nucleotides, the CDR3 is TGCAGTGTCTGGGACAGGGAGAATTCACCCCTCCACTTT.